These 7 T cell receptor beta chains originate from one sample sequenced in a study of blood T cell repertoires in COVID-19. Data came from immunoSEQ multiplex PCR; TCRdb stores just in-frame clones and leaves some out. This table holds some 250,000 clones, about 70% found once. Specimen: peripheral blood. These receptors all stem from a woman of 80 years or more with acute or convalescent COVID-19.

This sequence joins TRBV13 and TRBJ2-7; TRBD2 agrees at 10 bases. From germline, CDR1 is PRHDT and CDR2 FYEKMQ (reference sequence). Unmatched junction bases numbered 6, after V lost 5 bases and J lost 2 bases. The length of the CDR3 is 15 residues. In DNA, the CDR3 is TGTGCCAGCAGCCCTCAGCGGGGGGGAACCTACGAGCAGTACTTC. Translated, it gives CASSPQRGGTYEQYF.

The chain couples TRBV3-1 (or the pseudogene TRBV3-2) to TRBJ2-7; 9 bases are shared with TRBD1. Trimming removed 4 bases from V and 3 bases from J; junction bases left unmatched: 4. CDR3 length equals 14 residues. CDR1 and CDR2 from the germline V gene are LGHDT and YNNKEL (reference sequence). CDR3 protein: CASSRGTGNYEQYF. Written as DNA, the CDR3 is TGTGCCAGCAGCCGCGGGACAGGGAACTACGAGCAGTACTTC.

This clone was seen just once. The chain carries TRBV10-3 and TRBJ1-3, with a possible D match to TRBD1 (6 bases). V lost 10 bases and J lost 0, with 13 bases in between. The CDR3 covers 14 residues. Germline CDR1 ENHRY, CDR2 SYGVKD. The DNA for the CDR3 is TGTGCCACCCAAACAGGGTCCTCTGGAAACACCATATATTTT. Protein sequence: CATQTGSSGNTIYF.

This clone appeared a single time. Compared with germline, one end of the junction differs, possibly owing to a read error. The chain uses TRBV4-1 and TRBJ2-1, with 8 bases identical to TRBD2. Germline values: CDR1 MGHRA, CDR2 YSYEKL. The CDR3 runs 17 residues. The CDR3 bases are TGCGCCCGCAGCCGGGGGGGGCTAGCGGGCTCCTACAATGAGCAGTTCTTC. Translation: CARSRGGLAGSYNEQFF.

This clone was counted between two and nine times. J is TRBJ1-3 and V is TRBV5-6, with D tentatively TRBD1 (5 bases). This CDR3 has 13 residues. Between the trimmed V and J ends, which lost 4 bases and 8 bases, there was a span of 13 bases. Germline V lookup: CDR1 SGHDT, CDR2 YYEEEE. CDR3 sequence reads: CASSLRAADTIYF. The CDR3 coding sequence is TGTGCCAGCAGCCTCAGGGCTGCGGACACCATATATTTT.

The chain combines TRBV12-3 or TRBV12-4 with TRBJ2-3; 7 bases agree with TRBD1. V lost 3 bases to trimming and J lost 10 bases; unmatched junction nucleotides: 7. This CDR3 has 13 amino acids. For the CDR3, the DNA is TGTGCCAGCAGTTTTCTTGGGGACAGTCCGCAGTATTTT. Amino acids: CASSFLGDSPQYF.

A few counts support this clone. The rearrangement joins TRBV4-1 to TRBJ2-3, with no clear D. This CDR3 has 17 residues. V was clipped by 3 bases and J by 0 bases, with 16 bases between them. The germline V gene has CDR1 MGHRA and CDR2 YSYEKL. Here the CDR3 DNA reads TGCGCCAGCAGCCAGCCCAGGCTCTCCATTAGCACAGATACGCAGTATTTT. Amino acid sequence: CASSQPRLSISTDTQYF.